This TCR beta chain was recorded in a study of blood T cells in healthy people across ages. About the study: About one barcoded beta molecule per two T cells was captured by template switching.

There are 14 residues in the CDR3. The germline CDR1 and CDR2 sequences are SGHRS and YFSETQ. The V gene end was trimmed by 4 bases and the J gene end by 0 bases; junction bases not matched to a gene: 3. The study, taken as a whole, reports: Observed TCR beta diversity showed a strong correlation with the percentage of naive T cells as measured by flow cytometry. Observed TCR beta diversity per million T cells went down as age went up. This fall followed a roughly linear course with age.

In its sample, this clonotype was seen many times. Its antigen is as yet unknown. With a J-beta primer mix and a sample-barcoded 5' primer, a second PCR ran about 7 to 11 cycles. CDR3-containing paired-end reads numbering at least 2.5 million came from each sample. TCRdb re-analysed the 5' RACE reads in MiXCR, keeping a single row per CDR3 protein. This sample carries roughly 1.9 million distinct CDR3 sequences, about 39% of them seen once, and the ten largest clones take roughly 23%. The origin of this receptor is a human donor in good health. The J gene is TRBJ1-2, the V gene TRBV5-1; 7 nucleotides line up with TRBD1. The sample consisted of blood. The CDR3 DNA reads TGCGCCAGCAGCCCGGGACAGACTAACTATGGCTACACCTTC. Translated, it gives CASSPGQTNYGYTF.